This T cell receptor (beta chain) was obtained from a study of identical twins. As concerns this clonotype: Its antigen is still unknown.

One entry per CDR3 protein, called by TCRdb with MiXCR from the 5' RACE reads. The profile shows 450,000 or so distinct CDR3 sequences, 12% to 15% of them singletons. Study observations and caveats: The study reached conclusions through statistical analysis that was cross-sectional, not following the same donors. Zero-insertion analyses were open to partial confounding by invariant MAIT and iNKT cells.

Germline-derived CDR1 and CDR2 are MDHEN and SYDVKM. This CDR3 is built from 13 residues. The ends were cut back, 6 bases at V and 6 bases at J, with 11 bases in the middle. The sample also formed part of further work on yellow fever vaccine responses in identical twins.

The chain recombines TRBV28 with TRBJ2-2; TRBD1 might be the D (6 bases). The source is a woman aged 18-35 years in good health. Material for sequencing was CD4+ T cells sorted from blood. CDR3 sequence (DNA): TGTGCCAGCAGAGGGGGACCCCCCGGGGAGCTGTTTTTT. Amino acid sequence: CASRGGPPGELFF.